This T cell receptor (beta chain) was identified during a study of cytomegalovirus exposure and HLA in healthy donors. Study information: The Caucasian-associated ancestry cluster contained 65% to 85% of the roughly 370 genotyped donors. Study-level points and caveats: Reports described diagnosis of cytomegalovirus status by the classifier as highly specific and sensitive.

This CDR3 region has 13 residues. V lost 6 bases to trimming and J lost 7 bases, with 13 bases between them. From germline, CDR1 is MNHEY and CDR2 SMNVEV (reference sequence). The study ran its PCR with 60 Vbeta and 13 Jbeta primers. Libraries were prepared by immunoSEQ multiplex PCR; TCRdb keeps only in-frame clonotypes and omits some of them. This repertoire includes around 130,000 clones. As regards this clone: Its antigen is undetermined.

The sequence was collected from a woman aged 55-70 years in good health and CMV-seronegative. The chain employs TRBV27 and TRBJ1-5; D possibly corresponds to TRBD1 (6 bases). The sample comprised PBMCs. DNA of the CDR3: TGTGCCAGCAGGGGGGCGGGTTCGCAGCCCCAGCATTTT. It specifies CASRGAGSQPQHF.